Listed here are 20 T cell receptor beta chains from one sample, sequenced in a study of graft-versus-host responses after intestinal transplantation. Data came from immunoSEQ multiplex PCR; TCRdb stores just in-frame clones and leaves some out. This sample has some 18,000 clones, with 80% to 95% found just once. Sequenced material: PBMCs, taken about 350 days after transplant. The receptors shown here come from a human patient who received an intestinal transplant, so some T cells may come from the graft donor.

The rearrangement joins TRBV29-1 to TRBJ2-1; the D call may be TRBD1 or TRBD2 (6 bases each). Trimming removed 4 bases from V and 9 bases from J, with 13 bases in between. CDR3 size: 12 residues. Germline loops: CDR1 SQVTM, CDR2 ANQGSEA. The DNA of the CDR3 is TGCAGCGTTGTCGGGGGCGTCGGTGAGCAGTTCTTC. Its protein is CSVVGGVGEQFF.

DNA of the CDR3: TGCGCCAGCAGCCAGCTCGGGGTTGCCAGGGGGTTGCAAGAGACCCAGTACTTC. Translating gives CASSQLGVARGLQETQYF. V and J are TRBV4-1 and TRBJ2-5, with 7 bases identical to TRBD1. Germline V gene sequence: CDR1 MGHRA, CDR2 YSYEKL. The length of the CDR3 is 18 residues. V lost 3 bases and J lost 2; bases outside the gene matches: 15.

CDR3 coding DNA: TGTGCCAGCAGCATCCCCGGGCCCCTGGGCTACACCTTC. It specifies CASSIPGPLGYTF. This chain links TRBV11-2 with TRBJ1-2; D is undetermined. Between the trimmed V and J ends, which lost 5 bases and 8 bases, there was a span of 15 bases. Germline V gene lookup returns CDR1 SGHAT and CDR2 FQNNGV. This CDR3 contains 13 residues.

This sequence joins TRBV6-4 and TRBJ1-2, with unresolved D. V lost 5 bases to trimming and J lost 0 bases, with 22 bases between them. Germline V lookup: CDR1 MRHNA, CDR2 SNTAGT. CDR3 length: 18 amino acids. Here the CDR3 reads CASSKEDDSRPTNYGYTF. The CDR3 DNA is TGTGCCAGCAGTAAAGAGGACGATTCCAGACCAACTAACTATGGCTACACCTTC.

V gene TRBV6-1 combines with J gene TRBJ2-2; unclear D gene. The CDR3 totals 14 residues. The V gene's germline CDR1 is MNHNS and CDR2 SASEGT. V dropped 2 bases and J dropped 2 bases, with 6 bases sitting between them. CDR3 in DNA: TGTGCCAGCAGTGAAAAGGGAAACACCGGGGAGCTGTTTTTT. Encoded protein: CASSEKGNTGELFF.

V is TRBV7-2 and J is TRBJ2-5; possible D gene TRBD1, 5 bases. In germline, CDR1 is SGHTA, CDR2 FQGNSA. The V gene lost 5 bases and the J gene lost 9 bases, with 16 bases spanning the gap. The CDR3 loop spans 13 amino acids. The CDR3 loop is CASSLGVRGSQYF. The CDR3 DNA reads TGTGCCAGCAGCCTCGGCGTAAGGGGTTCCCAGTACTTC.

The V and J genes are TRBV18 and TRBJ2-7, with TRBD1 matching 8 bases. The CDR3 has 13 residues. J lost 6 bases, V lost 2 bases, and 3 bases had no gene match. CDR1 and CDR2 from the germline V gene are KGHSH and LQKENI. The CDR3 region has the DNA TGTGCCAGCTCACCAGGACAGGGAGGCGAGCAGTACTTC. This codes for CASSPGQGGEQYF.

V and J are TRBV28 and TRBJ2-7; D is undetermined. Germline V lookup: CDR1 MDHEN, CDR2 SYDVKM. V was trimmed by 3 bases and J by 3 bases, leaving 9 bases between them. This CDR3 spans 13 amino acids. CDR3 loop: CASSFKLVYEQYF. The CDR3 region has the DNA TGTGCCAGCAGTTTTAAGTTGGTCTACGAGCAGTACTTC.

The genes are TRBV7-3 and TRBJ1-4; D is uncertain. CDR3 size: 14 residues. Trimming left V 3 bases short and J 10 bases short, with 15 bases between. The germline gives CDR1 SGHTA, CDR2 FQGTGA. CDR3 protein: CASSFRTGVAKLFF. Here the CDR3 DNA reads TGTGCCAGCAGCTTCCGGACGGGTGTGGCAAAACTGTTTTTT. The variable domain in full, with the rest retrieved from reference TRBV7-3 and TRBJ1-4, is GAGVSQTPSNKVTEKGKYVELRCDPISGHTALYWYRQSLGQGPEFLIYFQGTGAADDSGLPNDRFFAVRPEGSVSTLKIQRTERGDSAVYLCASSFRTGVAKLFFGSGTQLSVL.

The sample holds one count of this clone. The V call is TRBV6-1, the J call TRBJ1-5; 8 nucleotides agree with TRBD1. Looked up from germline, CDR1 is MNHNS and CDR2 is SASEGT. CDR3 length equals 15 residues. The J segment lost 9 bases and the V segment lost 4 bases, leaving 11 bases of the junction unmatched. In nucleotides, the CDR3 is TGTGCCAGCAGTGTAAGGGACAGGAGTTTAGGGCCCCAGCATTTT. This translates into CASSVRDRSLGPQHF.

The CDR3, as DNA: TGTGCCAGTAGTATGCGAGGACAGGGTTTGAGCACCGGGGAGCTGTTTTTT. This gives the protein CASSMRGQGLSTGELFF. The chain is built from TRBV19 and TRBJ2-2; the match to TRBD1 covers 8 bases. Trimming took 3 bases from V and 4 from J; bases not matched to a gene: 10. The V gene's germline CDR1 is LNHDA and CDR2 SQIVND (reference sequence). The length of the CDR3 is 17 residues. The full variable domain, its missing parts supplied by reference TRBV19 and TRBJ2-2, is DGGITQSPKYLFRKEGQNVTLSCEQNLNHDAMYWYRQDPGQGLRLIYYSQIVNDFQKGDIAEGYSVSREKKESFPLTVTSAQKNPTAFYLCASSMRGQGLSTGELFFGEGSRLTVL.

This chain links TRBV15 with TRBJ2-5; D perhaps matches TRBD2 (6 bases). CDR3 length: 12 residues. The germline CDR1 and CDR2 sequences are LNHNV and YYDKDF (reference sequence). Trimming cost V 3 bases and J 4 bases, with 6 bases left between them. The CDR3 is CATSRGGETQYF. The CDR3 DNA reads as TGTGCCACCAGCAGGGGAGGAGAGACCCAGTACTTC.

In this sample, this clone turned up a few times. CDR3 nucleotide sequence: TGTGCCAGCAGTTACTCGACAGGGGGTGAAAAACTGTTTTTT. It encodes CASSYSTGGEKLFF. The chain uses TRBV6-6 and TRBJ1-4; 9 bases agree with TRBD1. CDR1 and CDR2 (germline): MNHNY, SVGAGI (reference sequence). The V segment lost 0 bases and the J segment 7 bases; nucleotides outside the gene matches: 0. The CDR3 contains 14 residues.

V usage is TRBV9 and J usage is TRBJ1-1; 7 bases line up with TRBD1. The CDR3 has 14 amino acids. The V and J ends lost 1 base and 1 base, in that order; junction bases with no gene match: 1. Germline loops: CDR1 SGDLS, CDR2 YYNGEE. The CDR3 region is CASSVQGENTEAFF. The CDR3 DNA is TGTGCCAGCAGCGTACAGGGGGAGAACACTGAAGCTTTCTTT.

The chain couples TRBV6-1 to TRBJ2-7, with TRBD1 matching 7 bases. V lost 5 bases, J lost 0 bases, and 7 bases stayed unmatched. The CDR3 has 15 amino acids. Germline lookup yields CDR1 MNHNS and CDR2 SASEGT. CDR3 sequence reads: CASSRIRDSSYEQYF. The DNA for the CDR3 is TGTGCCAGCAGTAGAATCCGGGACAGCTCCTACGAGCAGTACTTC.

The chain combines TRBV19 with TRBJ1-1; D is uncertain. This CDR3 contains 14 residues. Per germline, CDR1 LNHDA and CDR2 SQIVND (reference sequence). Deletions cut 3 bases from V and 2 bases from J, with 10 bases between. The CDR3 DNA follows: TGTGCCAGTAGTATGGTCAGCATAAACACTGAAGCTTTCTTT. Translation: CASSMVSINTEAFF.

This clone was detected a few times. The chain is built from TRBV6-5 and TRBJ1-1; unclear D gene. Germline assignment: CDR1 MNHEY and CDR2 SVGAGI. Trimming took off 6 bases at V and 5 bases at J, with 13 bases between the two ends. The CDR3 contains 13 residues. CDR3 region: CASSTAGRTEAFF. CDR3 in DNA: TGTGCCAGCAGCACTGCTGGGCGGACTGAAGCTTTCTTT.

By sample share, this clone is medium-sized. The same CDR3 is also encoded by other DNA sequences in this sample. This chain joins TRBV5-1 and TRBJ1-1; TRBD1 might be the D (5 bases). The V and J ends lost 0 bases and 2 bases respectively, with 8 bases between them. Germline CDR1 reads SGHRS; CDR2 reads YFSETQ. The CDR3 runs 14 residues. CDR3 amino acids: CASSLATANTEAFF. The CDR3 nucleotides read TGCGCCAGCAGCTTGGCGACAGCCAACACTGAAGCTTTCTTT.

CDR3 nucleotide sequence: TGTGCCTGGAAAGCTAGCGGGATGGACACCGGGGAGCTGTTTTTT. Translation gives CAWKASGMDTGELFF. The V call is TRBV30, the J call TRBJ2-2; 9 nucleotides agree with TRBD2. There are 15 residues in the CDR3. The ends lost 4 bases at V and 3 bases at J; junction bases unmatched: 6. Germline CDR1 is GTSNPN and CDR2 is SVGIG (reference sequence).

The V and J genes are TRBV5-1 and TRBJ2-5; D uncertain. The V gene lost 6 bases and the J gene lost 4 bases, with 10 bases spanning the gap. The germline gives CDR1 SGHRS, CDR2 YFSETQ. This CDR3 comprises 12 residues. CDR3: CASTMNSETQYF. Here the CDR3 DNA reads TGCGCCAGCACCATGAATTCAGAGACCCAGTACTTC.